Only one count was recorded for the clone carrying this T cell receptor beta chain. Its specificity is unknown. The sample is drawn from a study of cytomegalovirus exposure and HLA in healthy donors. Profiled with immunoSEQ multiplex PCR; TCRdb holds only in-frame clones, not every one. The table has 100,000 to 150,000 clones, around 94% seen once. General study results and limits: Using the classifier, cytomegalovirus status was reportedly diagnosed with high specificity and sensitivity.

This sequence originates from a woman aged 18-29 years in good health and CMV-seronegative. The sample was PBMCs.

The chain's CDR3 is CASTTSGTDTQYF. CDR3 DNA sequence: TGCGCCAGCACGACTAGCGGCACAGATACGCAGTATTTT. V gene TRBV5-1 combines with J gene TRBJ2-3; 8 positions agree with TRBD2. Germline CDR1 and CDR2: SGHRS and YFSETQ. This CDR3 spans 13 amino acids. The J segment lost 1 base and the V segment lost 6 bases, leaving 1 base of the junction unmatched.